The sequence of this T cell receptor beta chain was determined in a study of T cells in localized non-small cell lung cancer. Study outcomes and limitations: There was higher T cell clonality in uninvolved adjacent lung than in tumor, and it was highest there.

Comment on this clone: Its target is unknown.

Method: immunoSEQ multiplex PCR; TCRdb's copy keeps in-frame clones and lacks some. Of about 3,500 clones listed, 25% were seen once; the top ten hold 6% to 9%. The sequenced sample was lung tumor tissue, obtained before any cancer treatment. The TCR originated in a woman aged 35-75 years with stage I lung adenocarcinoma.

The CDR3 protein is CASSPPGGSGGETQYF. The CDR3 DNA sequence: TGTGCCAGCAGCCCGCCGGGCGGTAGCGGGGGGGAGACCCAGTACTTC. V gene TRBV9 combines with J gene TRBJ2-5; TRBD2 matches 10 bases. After removal of 4 bases from V and 5 bases from J, the junction contained 11 bases not matched to a gene. The CDR3 loop spans 16 amino acids. CDR1 SGDLS and CDR2 YYNGEE come from the germline V gene.